The source of this T cell receptor (beta chain) is a study of blood T cell repertoires in COVID-19. Overall study: Whether acute or convalescent, the COVID-19 samples came from the United States, Italy and Spain. The cDNA or gDNA used as material had been derived from T cells, B-cell-depleted T cells, or PBMCs.

Original analysis: Nucleated cell number was recorded as an estimate derived from reference gene primer amplification. The protocol was immunoSEQ multiplex PCR, while the TCRdb copy is restricted to in-frame clones and leaves out a portion. For V, J and clone size, that table is used; D and trimming come from the DNA. The table has roughly 59,000 clones, roughly four fifths seen once. Germline V gene data show CDR1 as SGHTA and CDR2 as FQGNSA. CDR3 length equals 16 residues. V lost 1 base to trimming and J lost 4 bases, with 14 bases between them. This sequence joins TRBV7-2 and TRBJ1-5, with D perhaps matching TRBD1 (6 bases). This clonotype originated in a human donor in a cohort sampled during active COVID-19. The sample comprised peripheral blood. The CDR3 DNA is TGTGCCAGCAGCTTAGAAGGGGGGGGGTGGAATCAGCCCCAGCATTTT. Its translation: CASSLEGGGWNQPQHF.